This T cell receptor beta chain was retrieved from a study of glioma-infiltrating T cells after dendritic cell vaccination. Background on the study: Glioblastoma patients came from Phase I and II dendritic cell vaccination trials. Between about 2003 and 2013, patients got autologous tumor lysate-pulsed dendritic cell vaccines.

Trimming took off 4 bases at V and 6 bases at J, with 15 bases between the two ends. The CDR3 extends over 14 amino acids. Germline assignment: CDR1 SEHNR and CDR2 FQNEAQ (reference sequence). Time point given: after dendritic cell vaccination, including at tumor progression/relapse. Regarding the study as a whole: Only a small number of patients had complete blood and tumor samples. TCR clonality showed no direct relationship with survival.

Only in-frame clones appear in the TCRdb table, and some are missing; sequencing was by immunoSEQ multiplex PCR. The sample consists of more than 45,000 clones, about 86% of them appearing once. This clone was detected once. The antigen is not known. This chain links TRBV7-9 with TRBJ1-2, with D maybe TRBD1 (6 bases). Sequenced material: blood, taken after dendritic cell vaccination. The receptor was isolated from a human donor with glioblastoma. CDR3 in DNA: TGTGCCAGCAGCTGGGAACAGGGATCCGATGGCTACACCTTC. The encoded protein is CASSWEQGSDGYTF.